This T cell receptor beta chain was observed in a study of blood T cells in healthy people across ages. A second PCR, run for roughly 7 to 11 cycles, used a sample-barcoded 5' primer plus a J-beta primer mix. TCRdb re-called the 5' RACE reads with MiXCR, one entry per CDR3 protein. Of more than 650,000 distinct CDR3 sequences listed, less than 70% are singletons. V was cut by 3 bases and J by 4 bases, with 13 bases left in between. Germline CDR1 reads KGHDR; CDR2 reads SFDVKD. CDR3 length: 15 residues. This rearrangement joins TRBV24-1 to TRBJ2-3, with unresolved D. The source material was blood. This clonotype originated in a man older than 75 in good health. CDR3 loop: CATSDPGRGPDTQYF. The CDR3 DNA reads as TGTGCCACCAGTGATCCCGGACGAGGTCCAGATACGCAGTATTTT.